This entry is about one T cell receptor beta chain. The data derive from a study of control samples from healthy donors and cancer patients. Trimming cost V 4 bases and J 4 bases, with 9 bases left between them. The CDR3 is made up of 14 amino acids. Germline values: CDR1 SGDLS, CDR2 YYNGEE. Assay used: immunoSEQ multiplex PCR; TCRdb lists only in-frame clones, some missing. The sample carries about 100,000 clones, roughly 89% recorded once. Sequenced material: blood. This receptor was obtained from a man aged 25-40 years in good health. The chain has TRBV9 and TRBJ1-6; tentative D call: TRBD1 (5 bases). The CDR3 protein is CASSPGTYNSPLHF. The CDR3 DNA reads TGTGCCAGCAGCCCCGGGACTTATAATTCACCCCTCCACTTT.